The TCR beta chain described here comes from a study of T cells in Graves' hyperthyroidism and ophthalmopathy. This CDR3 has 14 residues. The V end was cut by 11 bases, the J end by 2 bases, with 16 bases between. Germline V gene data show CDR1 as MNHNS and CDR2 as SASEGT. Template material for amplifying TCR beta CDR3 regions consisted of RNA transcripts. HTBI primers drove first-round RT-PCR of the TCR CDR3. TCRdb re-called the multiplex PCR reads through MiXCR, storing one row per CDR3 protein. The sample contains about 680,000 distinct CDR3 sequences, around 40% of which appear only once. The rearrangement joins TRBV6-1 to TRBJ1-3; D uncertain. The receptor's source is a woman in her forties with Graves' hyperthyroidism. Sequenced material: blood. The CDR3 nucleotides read TGTGCCGGCGAACCCCCTAGGACTGGAAACACCATATATTTT. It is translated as CAGEPPRTGNTIYF.